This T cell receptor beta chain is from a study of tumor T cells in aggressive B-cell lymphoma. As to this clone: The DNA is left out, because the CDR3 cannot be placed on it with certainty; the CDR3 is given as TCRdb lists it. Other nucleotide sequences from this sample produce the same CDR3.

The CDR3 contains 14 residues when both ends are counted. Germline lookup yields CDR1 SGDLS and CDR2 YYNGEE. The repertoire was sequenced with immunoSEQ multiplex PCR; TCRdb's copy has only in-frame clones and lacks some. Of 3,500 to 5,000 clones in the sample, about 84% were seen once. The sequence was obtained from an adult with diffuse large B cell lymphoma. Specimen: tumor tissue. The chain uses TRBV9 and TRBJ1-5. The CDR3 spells CASSVGGGNQPQHF.